The present T cell receptor beta chain was sequenced within a study of blood T cell repertoires in COVID-19. Generated by immunoSEQ multiplex PCR, the TCRdb table keeps only in-frame clones and is missing some. This table holds some 150,000 clones, more than 80% found once. This TCR was sampled from a human donor in a cohort sampled during active COVID-19. The sample comprised peripheral blood.

The CDR3 spells CASSPRGGSNYGYTF. CDR3 bases: TGTGCCAGCAGCCCCCGGGGGGGGAGTAACTATGGCTACACCTTC. This chain links TRBV13 with TRBJ1-2; TRBD1 might be the D (5 bases). Trimming stripped 5 bases from V and 1 base from J, with 14 bases between. Germline lookup yields CDR1 PRHDT and CDR2 FYEKMQ (reference sequence). The CDR3 is made up of 15 amino acids.